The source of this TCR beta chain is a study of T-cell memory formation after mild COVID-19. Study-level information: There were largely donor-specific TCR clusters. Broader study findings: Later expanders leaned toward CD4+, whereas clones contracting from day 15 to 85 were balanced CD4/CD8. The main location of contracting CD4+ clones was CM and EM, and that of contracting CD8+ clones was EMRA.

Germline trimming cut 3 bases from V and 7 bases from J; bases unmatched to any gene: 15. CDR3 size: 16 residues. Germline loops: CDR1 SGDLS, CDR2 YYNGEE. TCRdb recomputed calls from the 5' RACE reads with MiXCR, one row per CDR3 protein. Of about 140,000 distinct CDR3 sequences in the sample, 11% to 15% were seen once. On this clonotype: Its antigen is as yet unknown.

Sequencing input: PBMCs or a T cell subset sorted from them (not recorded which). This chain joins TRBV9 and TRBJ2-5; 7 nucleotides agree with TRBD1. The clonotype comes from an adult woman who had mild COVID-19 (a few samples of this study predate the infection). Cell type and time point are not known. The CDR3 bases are TGTGCCAGCAGCGGACCCGGGTTGGGGGCAGGGGGGACCCAGTACTTC. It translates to CASSGPGLGAGGTQYF.